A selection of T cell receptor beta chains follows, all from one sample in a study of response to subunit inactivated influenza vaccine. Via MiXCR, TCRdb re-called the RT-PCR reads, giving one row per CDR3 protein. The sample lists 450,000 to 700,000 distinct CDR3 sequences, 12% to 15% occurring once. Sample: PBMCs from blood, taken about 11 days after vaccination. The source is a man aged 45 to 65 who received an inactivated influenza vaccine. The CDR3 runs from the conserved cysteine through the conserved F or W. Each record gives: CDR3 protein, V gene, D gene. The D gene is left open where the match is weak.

CDR3 protein: CASSPGSGGLRETQYF
V gene: TRBV5-1
D gene: TRBD2

CDR3 protein: CSARGPGVSGNTIYF
V gene: TRBV20-1
D gene: -

CDR3 protein: CASSLRRVANYGYTF
V gene: TRBV5-6
D gene: -

CDR3 protein: CASSYGGLILFF
V gene: TRBV6-2/TRBV6-3
D gene: -

CDR3 protein: CAINEETNYGYTF
V gene: TRBV10-3
D gene: -

CDR3 protein: CASSQDRGLSYEQYF
V gene: TRBV4-3
D gene: -

CDR3 protein: CASSRRGLAGFQETQYF
V gene: TRBV6-1
D gene: TRBD2

CDR3 protein: CASLERKGYNEQFF
V gene: TRBV6-2/TRBV6-3
D gene: -

CDR3 protein: CSGLANGELFF
V gene: TRBV29-1
D gene: TRBD2

CDR3 protein: CSVEAQSNQPQHF
V gene: TRBV29-1
D gene: -

CDR3 protein: CASSTRQGAGELFF
V gene: TRBV11-2
D gene: TRBD1

CDR3 protein: CASRQGVGQNTGELFF
V gene: TRBV5-1
D gene: -

CDR3 protein: CASSPRGLAGNTDTQYF
V gene: TRBV5-6
D gene: TRBD2

CDR3 protein: CASSLALNPGYNEQFF
V gene: TRBV11-1
D gene: -

CDR3 protein: CASSGSPGGRLEQFF
V gene: TRBV12-3/TRBV12-4
D gene: TRBD2

CDR3 protein: CASREGGVSTDTQYF
V gene: TRBV7-2
D gene: -

CDR3 protein: CASSFRGSSEQFF
V gene: TRBV5-1
D gene: -

CDR3 protein: CASSLPPGTGGTRGEQYF
V gene: TRBV11-1
D gene: TRBD1

CDR3 protein: CASSQEVGTEAFF
V gene: TRBV4-3
D gene: -

CDR3 protein: CASSLEGGSYNSPLHF
V gene: TRBV5-1
D gene: -

CDR3 protein: CASSPGTINYGYTF
V gene: TRBV4-1
D gene: -

CDR3 protein: CASTPGWNEQFF
V gene: TRBV6-1
D gene: -

CDR3 protein: CASSPFWGGGIAGANVLTF
V gene: TRBV28
D gene: -

CDR3 protein: CASRDSWTYEQYF
V gene: TRBV23-1
D gene: -

CDR3 protein: CASSFEVQGDSPLHF
V gene: TRBV7-9
D gene: TRBD1

CDR3 protein: CSVIDRGLFDEQFF
V gene: TRBV29-1
D gene: TRBD1

CDR3 protein: CASSHWEAHYEQYF
V gene: TRBV4-2
D gene: -

CDR3 protein: CASRPGTGPYNEQFF
V gene: TRBV5-5
D gene: TRBD1

CDR3 protein: CASSEAWTGTSTDTQYF
V gene: TRBV6-1
D gene: TRBD1

CDR3 protein: CSARDRRRGGANVLTF
V gene: TRBV20-1
D gene: -

CDR3 protein: CASSWGGTFFNEQFF
V gene: TRBV12-3/TRBV12-4
D gene: TRBD2

CDR3 protein: CASSQDPIAGGGLYNEQFF
V gene: TRBV4-2
D gene: TRBD2

CDR3 protein: CASRDRGASSYEQYF
V gene: TRBV6-1
D gene: TRBD1

CDR3 protein: CASSSPGLGRVEQYF
V gene: TRBV12-3/TRBV12-4
D gene: TRBD2

CDR3 protein: CASSPPLQSHEQYF
V gene: TRBV18
D gene: -

CDR3 protein: CASSLDARGTEAFF
V gene: TRBV5-1
D gene: -

CDR3 protein: CATSARTGDFYGYTF
V gene: TRBV15
D gene: TRBD1

CDR3 protein: CSLGLNYNEQFF
V gene: TRBV20-1
D gene: TRBD2

CDR3 protein: CSVENDIYEQYF
V gene: TRBV29-1
D gene: -

CDR3 protein: CATSDPKWDEQFF
V gene: TRBV24-1
D gene: -

CDR3 protein: CASSQPRGQSTYNEQFF
V gene: TRBV4-1
D gene: TRBD1

CDR3 protein: CASSSAGLAGEQFF
V gene: TRBV7-2
D gene: TRBD2

CDR3 protein: CASSQEVSSEVYEQYF
V gene: TRBV4-2
D gene: -

CDR3 protein: CASSEGAGGPREQYF
V gene: TRBV2
D gene: TRBD2

CDR3 protein: CASSPNLPDTQYF
V gene: TRBV5-1
D gene: -

CDR3 protein: CSAYDGIRGIGTDTQYF
V gene: TRBV20-1
D gene: TRBD1